These 10 T cell receptor beta chains share one sample of origin, sequenced in a study of regulatory T cells in long-lasting Graves disease. The sample's time point: persistent/refractory GD, antithyroid drugs over 5 years with positive TRAb. Extracted RNA from PBMCs served as the source of the TCR library. With iRepertoire HTBI primers and Arm-PCR of CDR3 regions, TCR beta libraries were built. TCRdb recomputed calls from the multiplex PCR reads with MiXCR, one row per CDR3 protein. The sample records fewer than 450,000 distinct CDR3 sequences, around 22% being singletons. Sequenced here: peripheral blood mononuclear cells (PBMCs), sampled when the disease was refractory, from a patient treated with antithyroid drugs. The receptors stem from a female donor with Graves disease.

This clonotype was recorded once. The V gene is TRBV12-3 or TRBV12-4, the J gene TRBJ1-1; weak D call: TRBD1 (6 bases). Trimming stripped 2 bases from V and 8 bases from J, with 9 bases between. This CDR3 spans 12 amino acids. CDR3 DNA: TGTGCCAGCAGTTTATGGGGGCGAGAAGCTTTCTTT. It yields the protein CASSLWGREAFF.

This clonotype was picked up a small number of times. This rearrangement joins TRBV28 to TRBJ1-5; tentatively, D is TRBD1 (5 bases). The CDR3 covers 17 residues. Germline values: CDR1 MDHEN, CDR2 SYDVKM. Trimming pared 5 bases from V and 11 bases from J, leaving 28 bases between. CDR3 in DNA: TGTGCCAGCAGTCCGAACTCCGGGACCCCGGGCCGATGGACCCAGCATTTT. It yields the protein CASSPNSGTPGRWTQHF.

The CDR3 coding sequence is TGTGCCAGCAGACGCCTTTGGGGCGCGTCTGGTAATTCACCCCTCCACTTT. This gives the protein CASRRLWGASGNSPLHF. V usage is TRBV28 and J usage is TRBJ1-6; weak D call: TRBD1 (5 bases). The CDR3 is 17 residues long. Deletions cut 6 bases from V and 6 bases from J, with 21 bases between. In germline, CDR1 is MDHEN, CDR2 SYDVKM.

The V gene is TRBV7-3, the J gene TRBJ2-6; maybe TRBD2 (6 bases). This CDR3 spans 14 amino acids. Germline V gene lookup returns CDR1 SGHTA and CDR2 FQGTGA. Trimming removed 8 bases at V and 3 bases at J, with 11 bases between. CDR3: CASGAGHGANVLTF. The CDR3 nucleotides read TGTGCCAGCGGCGCGGGGCATGGGGCCAACGTCCTGACTTTC.

The gene calls are TRBV6-1 and TRBJ2-5; perhaps TRBD2 as D (5 bases). The CDR3 is 14 residues long. In germline, CDR1 is MNHNS, CDR2 SASEGT. With 3 bases removed from V and 5 bases from J, the gap between germline ends came to 13 bases. The CDR3 loop reads CASSDVEGKETQYF. The CDR3 nucleotides are TGTGCCAGCAGTGACGTAGAGGGCAAGGAGACCCAGTACTTC.

The chain uses TRBV29-1 and TRBJ2-1; D is unresolved. The CDR3 contains 12 residues. CDR1 and CDR2 from the germline V gene are SQVTM and ANQGSEA. The germline V and J ends were trimmed by 4 bases and 0 bases, with 4 bases remaining between them. The CDR3 spells CSVGSSYNEQFF. The CDR3 nucleotides are TGCAGCGTTGGATCCTCCTACAATGAGCAGTTCTTC.

The chain uses TRBV20-1 and TRBJ2-1; 8 bases are shared with TRBD2. This CDR3 is 15 amino acids long. From germline, CDR1 is DFQATT and CDR2 SNEGSKA (reference sequence). V lost 2 bases to trimming and J lost 4 bases; unmatched junction nucleotides: 7. CDR3 in amino acids: CSARWGTRAYNEQFF. The CDR3 coding sequence is TGCAGTGCTAGATGGGGGACTAGGGCTTACAATGAGCAGTTCTTC.

In the case of this clonotype: A much larger clone lies a single base off, so this may be a read error. The chain combines TRBV11-2 with TRBJ1-2; D is undetermined. V shed 5 bases and J shed 8 bases, with 18 bases lying between them. The germline V gene encodes CDR1 SGHAT and CDR2 FQNNGV. The CDR3 runs to 14 residues. The CDR3 spells CASSQMKIGYGYTF. Here the CDR3 DNA reads TGTGCCAGCAGCCAAATGAAAATAGGTTACGGCTACACCTTC.

This clonotype has more than one count but fewer than ten. The chain couples TRBV7-9 to TRBJ1-4; 9 bases fit TRBD1. Germline assignment: CDR1 SEHNR and CDR2 FQNEAQ (reference sequence). CDR3 size: 15 residues. Unmatched junction bases numbered 6, after V lost 2 bases and J lost 8 bases. The CDR3 nucleotides are TGTGCCAGCAGCTTAATGGGACAGGGTGACGAAAAACTGTTTTTT. Protein sequence: CASSLMGQGDEKLFF.

Only a few counts were recorded for this clonotype. In nucleotides, the CDR3 is TGCGCCAGCAGCCAAGGTTCGGGGGTTCTGGGGCAAGAGACCCAGTACTTC. It translates to CASSQGSGVLGQETQYF. The J gene is TRBJ2-5, the V gene TRBV4-1, with a tentative D call TRBD2 (6 bases). The length of the CDR3 is 17 residues. Trimming took 1 base from V and 2 from J, leaving 17 bases between them. CDR1 and CDR2 (germline): MGHRA, YSYEKL.